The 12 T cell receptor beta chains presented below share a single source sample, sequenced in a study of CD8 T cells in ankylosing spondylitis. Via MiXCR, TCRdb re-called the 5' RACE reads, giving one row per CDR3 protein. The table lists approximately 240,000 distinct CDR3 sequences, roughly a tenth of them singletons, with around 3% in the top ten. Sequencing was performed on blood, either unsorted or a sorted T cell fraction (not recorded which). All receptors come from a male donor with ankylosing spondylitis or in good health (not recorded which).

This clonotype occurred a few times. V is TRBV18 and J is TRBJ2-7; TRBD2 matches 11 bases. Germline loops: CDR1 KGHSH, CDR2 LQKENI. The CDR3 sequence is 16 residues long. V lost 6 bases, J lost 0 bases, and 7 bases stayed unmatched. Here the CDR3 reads CASSAGTSGSSYEQYF. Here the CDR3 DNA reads TGTGCCAGCTCTGCCGGGACTAGCGGATCCTCCTACGAGCAGTACTTC.

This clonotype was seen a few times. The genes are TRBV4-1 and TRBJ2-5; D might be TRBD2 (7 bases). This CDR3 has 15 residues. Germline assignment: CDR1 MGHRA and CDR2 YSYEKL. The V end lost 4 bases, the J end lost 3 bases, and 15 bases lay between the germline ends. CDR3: CASSRGGTNEETQYF. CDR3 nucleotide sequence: TGCGCCAGCAGCCGAGGGGGGACTAACGAAGAGACCCAGTACTTC.

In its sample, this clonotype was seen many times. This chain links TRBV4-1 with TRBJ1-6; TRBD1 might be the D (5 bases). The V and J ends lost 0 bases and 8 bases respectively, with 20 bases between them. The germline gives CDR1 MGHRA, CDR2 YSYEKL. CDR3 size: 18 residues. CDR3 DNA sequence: TGCGCCAGCAGCCAAGAGGTACGGGGCGACAGAAGACATTCACCCCTCCACTTT. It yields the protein CASSQEVRGDRRHSPLHF.

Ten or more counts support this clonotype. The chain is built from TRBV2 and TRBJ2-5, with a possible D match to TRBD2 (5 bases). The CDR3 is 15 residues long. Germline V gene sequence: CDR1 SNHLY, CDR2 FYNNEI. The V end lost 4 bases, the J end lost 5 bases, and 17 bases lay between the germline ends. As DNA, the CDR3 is TGTGCCAGCAGTGCGGAGGCGGGTCTACTGGAGACCCAGTACTTC. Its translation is CASSAEAGLLETQYF.

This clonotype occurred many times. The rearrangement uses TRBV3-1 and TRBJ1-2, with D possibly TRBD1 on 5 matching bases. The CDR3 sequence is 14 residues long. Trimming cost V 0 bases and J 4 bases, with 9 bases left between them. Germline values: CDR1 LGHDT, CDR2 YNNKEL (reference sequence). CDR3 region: CASSQERRGYGYTF. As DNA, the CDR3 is TGTGCCAGCAGCCAAGAGCGGAGGGGCTATGGCTACACCTTC.

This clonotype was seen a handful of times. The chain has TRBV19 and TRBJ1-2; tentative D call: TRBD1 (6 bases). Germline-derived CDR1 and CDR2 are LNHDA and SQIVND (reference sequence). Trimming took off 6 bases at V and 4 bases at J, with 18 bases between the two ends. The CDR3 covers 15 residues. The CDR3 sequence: CASRTDSSNAYGYTF. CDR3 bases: TGTGCCAGTAGAACGGACAGCTCTAATGCCTATGGCTACACCTTC. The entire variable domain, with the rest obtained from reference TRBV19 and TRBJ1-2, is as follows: DGGITQSPKYLFRKEGQNVTLSCEQNLNHDAMYWYRQDPGQGLRLIYYSQIVNDFQKGDIAEGYSVSREKKESFPLTVTSAQKNPTAFYLCASRTDSSNAYGYTFGSGTRLTVV.

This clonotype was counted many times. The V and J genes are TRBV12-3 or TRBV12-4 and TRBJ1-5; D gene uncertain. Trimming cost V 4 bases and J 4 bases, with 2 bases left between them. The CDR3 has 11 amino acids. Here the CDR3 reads CASSSNQPQHF. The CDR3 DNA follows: TGTGCCAGCAGTTCGAATCAGCCCCAGCATTTT.

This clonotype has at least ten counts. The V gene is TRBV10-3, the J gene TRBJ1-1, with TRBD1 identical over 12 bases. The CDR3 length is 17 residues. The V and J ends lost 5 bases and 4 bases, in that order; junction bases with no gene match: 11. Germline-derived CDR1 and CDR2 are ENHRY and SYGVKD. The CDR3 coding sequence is TGTGCCATCAGTCTCGCGGGACAGGGGGCCGTGGGCACTGAAGCTTTCTTT. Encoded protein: CAISLAGQGAVGTEAFF.

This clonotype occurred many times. Written as DNA, the CDR3 is TGTGCCAGCAGTGGATTATGGCCCCAGAATGAAGCTTTCTTT. It translates to CASSGLWPQNEAFF. This chain uses TRBV6-1 with TRBJ1-1, with D hard to call. This CDR3 has 14 residues. Germline lookup yields CDR1 MNHNS and CDR2 SASEGT. Trimming cost V 4 bases and J 7 bases, with 16 bases left between them.

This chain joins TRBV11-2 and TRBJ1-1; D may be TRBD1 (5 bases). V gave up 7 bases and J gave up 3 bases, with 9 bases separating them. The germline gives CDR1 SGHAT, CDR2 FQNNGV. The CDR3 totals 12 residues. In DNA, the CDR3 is TGTGCCAGCAAACAGGAGCACACTGAAGCTTTCTTT. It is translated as CASKQEHTEAFF.

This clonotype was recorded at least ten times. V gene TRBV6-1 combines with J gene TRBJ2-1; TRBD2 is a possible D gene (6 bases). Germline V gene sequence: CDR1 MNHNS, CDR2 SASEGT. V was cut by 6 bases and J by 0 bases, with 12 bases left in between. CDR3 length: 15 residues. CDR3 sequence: CASSQGLHSYNEQFF. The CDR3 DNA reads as TGTGCCAGCAGCCAGGGACTTCACTCCTACAATGAGCAGTTCTTC.

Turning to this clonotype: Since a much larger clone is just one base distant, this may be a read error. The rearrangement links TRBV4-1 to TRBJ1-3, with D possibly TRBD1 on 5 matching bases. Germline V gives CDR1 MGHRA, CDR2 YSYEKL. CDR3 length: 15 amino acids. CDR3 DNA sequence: TGCGCCAGCAGCCAAGATCCGGGGACTGGAAACACCACATATTTT. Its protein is CASSQDPGTGNTTYF.